The 7 T cell receptor beta chains listed next were all sequenced from one sample in a study of identical twins. TCRdb recomputed calls from the 5' RACE reads with MiXCR, one row per CDR3 protein. The sample has 550,000 to 800,000 distinct CDR3 sequences; 7% to 7.5% are singletons. The same data also went into a second study, on yellow fever vaccine responses in identical twins.

The sample consisted of PBMCs. The source is a young woman in good health.

On this clonotype itself: The junction and the germline gene differ at one end; a read error may be behind it. This chain uses TRBV7-3 with TRBJ2-1, with D tentatively TRBD1 or TRBD2 (5 bases each). The CDR3 has 14 amino acids. Germline V CDR1 and CDR2: SGHTA, FQGTGA. The CDR3 DNA reads TGTGTCAGCAGCCCAAACCGGGACCTCAATGAGCAGTTCTTC. Protein product: CVSSPNRDLNEQFF. Based on the CDR3 plus reference TRBV7-3 and TRBJ2-1, the full variable domain is GAGVSQTPSNKVTEKGKYVELRCDPISGHTALYWYRQSLGQGPEFLIYFQGTGAADDSGLPNDRFFAVRPEGSVSTLKIQRTERGDSAVYLCVSSPNRDLNEQFFGPGTRLTVL.

This clonotype was counted many times. The V and J genes are TRBV6-5 and TRBJ2-3; possibly TRBD1 for D (6 bases). This CDR3 spans 16 amino acids. Germline V gene data show CDR1 as MNHEY and CDR2 as SVGAGI. The ends were cut back, 0 bases at V and 3 bases at J, with 13 bases in the middle. The CDR3 spells CASSYSIRGWTDTQYF. The CDR3 nucleotides are TGTGCCAGCAGTTACTCGATCAGGGGTTGGACAGATACGCAGTATTTT.

This clonotype was recorded many times. This chain uses TRBV28 with TRBJ2-3; 11 bases match TRBD2. The V segment lost 2 bases and the J segment 3 bases; nucleotides outside the gene matches: 10. The germline CDR1 and CDR2 sequences are MDHEN and SYDVKM. The CDR3 covers 18 residues. The CDR3 DNA reads as TGTGCCAGCAGTTTACGCAAGCTAGCGGGGGGCGGGACAGATACGCAGTATTTT. Protein sequence: CASSLRKLAGGGTDTQYF.

The chain couples TRBV7-2 to TRBJ2-3; possibly TRBD1 for D (5 bases). The CDR3 runs 15 residues. Trimming removed 5 bases from V and 1 base from J, with 13 bases in between. Germline V gene sequence: CDR1 SGHTA, CDR2 FQGNSA. CDR3 protein: CASSPWQGGTDTQYF. The CDR3 DNA reads TGTGCCAGCAGCCCTTGGCAGGGTGGCACAGATACGCAGTATTTT. Combining the CDR3 with reference TRBV7-2 and TRBJ2-3 gives the whole variable domain GAGVSQSPSNKVTEKGKDVELRCDPISGHTALYWYRQSLGQGLEFLIYFQGNSAPDKSGLPSDRFSAERTGGSVSTLTIQRTQQEDSAVYLCASSPWQGGTDTQYFGPGTRLTVL.

The genes are TRBV5-8 and TRBJ2-1, with 9 bases that match TRBD1. CDR1 and CDR2 (germline): SGHTS, YDEGEE. Trimming cost V 0 bases and J 14 bases; bases outside gene matches: 9. This CDR3 has 14 residues. For the CDR3, the DNA is TGTGCCAGCAGCTTGGCCGATAGTAGGACAGGGGAGTTCTTC. This codes for CASSLADSRTGEFF.

The chain couples TRBV5-1 to TRBJ1-1; D unresolved. V was clipped by 0 bases and J by 7 bases, with 10 bases between them. Germline CDR1 is SGHRS and CDR2 is YFSETQ. CDR3 length: 13 residues. The CDR3: CASSLVQDHEAFF. In nucleotides, the CDR3 is TGCGCCAGCAGCTTGGTGCAGGACCATGAAGCTTTCTTT.

This chain uses TRBV6-1 with TRBJ2-1; no firm D call. CDR1 and CDR2 from the germline V gene are MNHNS and SASEGT. V gave up 1 base and J gave up 0 bases, with 10 bases separating them. CDR3 size: 16 residues. CDR3 coding DNA: TGTGCCAGCAGTGAAGGGGTATCGATCTCCTACAATGAGCAGTTCTTC. Translated, it gives CASSEGVSISYNEQFF.